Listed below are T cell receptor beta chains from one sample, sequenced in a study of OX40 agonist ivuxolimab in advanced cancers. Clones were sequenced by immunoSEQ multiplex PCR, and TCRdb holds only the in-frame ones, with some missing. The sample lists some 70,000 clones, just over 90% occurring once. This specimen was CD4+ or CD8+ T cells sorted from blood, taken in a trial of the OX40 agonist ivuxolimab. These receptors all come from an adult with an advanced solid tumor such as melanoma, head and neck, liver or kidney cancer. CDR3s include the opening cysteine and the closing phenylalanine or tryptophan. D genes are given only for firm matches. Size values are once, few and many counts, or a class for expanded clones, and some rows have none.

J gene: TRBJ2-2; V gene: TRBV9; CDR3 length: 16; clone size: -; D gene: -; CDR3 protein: CASSVSSSANTGELFF; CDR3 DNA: TGTGCCAGCAGCGTGAGTTCTTCGGCCAACACCGGGGAGCTGTTTTTT
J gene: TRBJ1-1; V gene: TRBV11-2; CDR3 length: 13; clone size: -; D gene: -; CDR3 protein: CASSLDRGREAFF; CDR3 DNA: TGTGCCAGCAGCTTAGATAGGGGGAGGGAAGCTTTCTTT
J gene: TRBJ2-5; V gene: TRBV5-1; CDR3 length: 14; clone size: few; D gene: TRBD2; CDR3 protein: CASSPGTSEETQYF; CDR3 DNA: TGCGCCAGCAGCCCCGGGACTAGCGAAGAGACCCAGTACTTC
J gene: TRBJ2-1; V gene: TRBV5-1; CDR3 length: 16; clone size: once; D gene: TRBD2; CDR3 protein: CANSLLSSGTGNEQFF; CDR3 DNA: TGCGCCAACAGCTTGCTAAGTAGCGGGACGGGGAATGAGCAGTTCTTC
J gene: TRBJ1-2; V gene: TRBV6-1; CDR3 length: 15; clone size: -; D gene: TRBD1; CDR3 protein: CASSPDRGLNYGYTF; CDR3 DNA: TGTGCCAGCAGTCCCGACAGGGGGCTTAACTATGGCTACACCTTC
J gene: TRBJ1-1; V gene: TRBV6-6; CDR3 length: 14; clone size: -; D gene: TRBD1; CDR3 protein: CASGIGGSNTEAFF; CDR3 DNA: TGTGCCAGCGGCATAGGGGGCTCGAACACTGAAGCTTTCTTT
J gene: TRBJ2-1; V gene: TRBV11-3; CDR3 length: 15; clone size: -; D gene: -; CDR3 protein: CASSIRGVLLDEQFF; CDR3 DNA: TGTGCCAGCAGCATTAGGGGGGTACTACTGGATGAGCAGTTCTTC
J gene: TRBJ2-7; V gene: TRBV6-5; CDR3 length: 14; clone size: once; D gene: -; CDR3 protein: CASSYDRLSYEQYF; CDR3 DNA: TGTGCCAGCAGTTACGATCGGTTATCCTACGAGCAGTACTTC
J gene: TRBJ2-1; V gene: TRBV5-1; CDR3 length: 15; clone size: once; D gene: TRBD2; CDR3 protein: CASSLAFGGVYEQFF; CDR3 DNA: TGCGCCAGCAGCTTGGCCTTCGGGGGGGTGTATGAGCAGTTCTTC
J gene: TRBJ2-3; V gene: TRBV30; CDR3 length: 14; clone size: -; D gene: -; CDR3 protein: CAWSVGVLSNTQYF; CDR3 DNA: TGTGCCTGGAGTGTGGGAGTTCTGAGTAATACGCAGTATTTT
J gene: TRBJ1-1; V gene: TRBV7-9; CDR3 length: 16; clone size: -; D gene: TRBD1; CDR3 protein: CASSLAPGQGNTEAFF; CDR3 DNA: TGTGCCAGCAGCTTAGCCCCGGGACAGGGGAACACTGAAGCTTTCTTT
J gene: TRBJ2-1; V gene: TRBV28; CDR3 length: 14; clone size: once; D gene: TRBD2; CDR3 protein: CASSLASGAGEQFF; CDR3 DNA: TGTGCCAGCAGTTTAGCCAGCGGGGCAGGTGAGCAGTTCTTC
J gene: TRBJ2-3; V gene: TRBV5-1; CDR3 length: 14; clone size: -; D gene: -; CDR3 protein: CASSLGTPTDTQYF; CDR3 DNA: TGCGCCAGCAGCTTGGGGACACCCACAGATACGCAGTATTTT
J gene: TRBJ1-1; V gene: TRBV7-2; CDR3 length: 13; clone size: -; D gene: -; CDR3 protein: CASSSNLNTEAFF; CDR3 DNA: TGTGCCAGCAGCTCCAACTTGAACACTGAAGCTTTCTTT
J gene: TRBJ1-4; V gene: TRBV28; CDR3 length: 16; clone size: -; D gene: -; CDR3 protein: CASSFFGVEGTEKLFF; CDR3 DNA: TGTGCCAGCAGTTTCTTTGGTGTAGAGGGCACGGAAAAACTGTTTTTT
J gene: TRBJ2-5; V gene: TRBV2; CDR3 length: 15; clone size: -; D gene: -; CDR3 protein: CASTGTVNFQETQYF; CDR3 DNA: TGTGCCAGCACCGGGACGGTTAATTTCCAAGAGACCCAGTACTTC
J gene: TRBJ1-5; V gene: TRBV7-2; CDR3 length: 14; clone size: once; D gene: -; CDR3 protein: CASSLVGSNQPQHF; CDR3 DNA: TGTGCCAGCAGCTTGGTGGGAAGCAATCAGCCCCAGCATTTT
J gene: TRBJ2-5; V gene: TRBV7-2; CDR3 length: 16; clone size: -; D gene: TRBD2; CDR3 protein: CASSLEGSGGLGTQYF; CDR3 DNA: TGTGCCAGCAGCTTAGAAGGTAGCGGGGGCCTTGGGACCCAGTACTTC
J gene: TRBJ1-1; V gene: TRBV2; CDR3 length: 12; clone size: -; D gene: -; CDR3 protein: CASKTPSTEAFF; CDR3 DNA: TGTGCCAGCAAGACCCCCTCCACTGAGGCTTTCTTT
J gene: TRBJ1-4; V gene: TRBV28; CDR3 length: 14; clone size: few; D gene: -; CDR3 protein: CASSPGPGNEKLFF; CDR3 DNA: TGTGCCAGCAGCCCTGGGCCAGGGAATGAAAAACTGTTTTTT
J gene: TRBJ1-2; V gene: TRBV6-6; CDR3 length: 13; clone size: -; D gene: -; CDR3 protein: CASSYPWEAGYTF; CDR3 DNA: TGTGCCAGCAGTTACCCATGGGAGGCCGGCTACACCTTC
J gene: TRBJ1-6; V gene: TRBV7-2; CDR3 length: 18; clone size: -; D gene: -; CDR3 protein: CASSLDRPGPLRNSPLHF; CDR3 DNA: TGTGCCAGCAGCTTAGATCGGCCGGGACCTCTTCGTAATTCACCCCTCCACTTT
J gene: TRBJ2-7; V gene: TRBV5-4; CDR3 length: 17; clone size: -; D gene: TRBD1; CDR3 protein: CASSLELFSDRAYEQYF; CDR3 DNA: TGTGCCAGCAGCTTGGAACTTTTCTCGGACAGGGCCTACGAGCAGTACTTC
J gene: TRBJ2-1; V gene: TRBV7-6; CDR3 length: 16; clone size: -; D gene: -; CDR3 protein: CASSLEAGTSYNEQFF; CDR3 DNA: TGTGCCAGCAGCTTAGAGGCAGGGACCTCCTACAATGAGCAGTTCTTC
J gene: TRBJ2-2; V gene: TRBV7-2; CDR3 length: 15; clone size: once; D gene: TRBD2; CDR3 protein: CASSLLSGVTGELFF; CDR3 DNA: TGTGCCAGCAGCTTACTTAGCGGGGTCACCGGGGAGCTGTTTTTT
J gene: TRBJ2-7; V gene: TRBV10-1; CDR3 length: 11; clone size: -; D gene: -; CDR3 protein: CASGTHVPLYF; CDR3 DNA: TGCGCCAGCGGGACTCACGTTCCCCTGTACTTC
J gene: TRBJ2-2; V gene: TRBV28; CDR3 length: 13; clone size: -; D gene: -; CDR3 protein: CASSPRTFGELFF; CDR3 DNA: TGTGCCAGCAGTCCTCGGACTTTCGGGGAGCTGTTTTTT
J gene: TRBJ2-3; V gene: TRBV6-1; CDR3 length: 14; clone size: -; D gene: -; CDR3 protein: CASSVERSTDTQYF; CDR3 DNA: TGTGCCAGCAGTGTTGAGCGGAGCACAGATACGCAGTATTTT
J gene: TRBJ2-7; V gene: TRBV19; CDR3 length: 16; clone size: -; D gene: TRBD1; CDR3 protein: CASSPAGQGAREEQYF; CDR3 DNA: TGTGCCAGTAGTCCTGCGGGACAGGGGGCGAGAGAGGAGCAGTACTTC
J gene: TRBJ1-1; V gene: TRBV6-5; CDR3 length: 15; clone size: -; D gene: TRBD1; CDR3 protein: CASRLEQGRGTEAFF; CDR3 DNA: TGTGCCAGCAGGCTAGAACAGGGGAGGGGAACTGAAGCTTTCTTT
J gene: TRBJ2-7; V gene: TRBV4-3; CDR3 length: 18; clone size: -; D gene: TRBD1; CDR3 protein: CASSQESVKTGIPYEQYF; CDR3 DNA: TGCGCCAGCAGCCAAGAATCCGTAAAGACAGGGATCCCCTACGAGCAGTACTTC
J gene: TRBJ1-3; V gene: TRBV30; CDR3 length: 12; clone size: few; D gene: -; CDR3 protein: CAWSVGGNTIYF; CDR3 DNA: TGTGCCTGGAGTGTCGGAGGAAACACCATATATTTT
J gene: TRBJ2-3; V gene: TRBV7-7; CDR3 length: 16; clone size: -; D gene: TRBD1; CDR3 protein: CASSLDVTGSTDTQYF; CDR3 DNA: TGTGCCAGCAGCTTAGACGTGACAGGGAGCACAGATACGCAGTATTTT
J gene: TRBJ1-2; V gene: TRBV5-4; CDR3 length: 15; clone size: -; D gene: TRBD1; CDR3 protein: CASSTGTGWEDGYTF; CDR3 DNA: TGTGCCAGCAGCACCGGGACAGGGTGGGAGGATGGCTACACCTTC
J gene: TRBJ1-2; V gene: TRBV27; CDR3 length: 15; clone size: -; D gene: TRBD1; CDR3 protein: CASSSRTGGRKGYTF; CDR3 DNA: TGTGCCAGCAGTTCTCGGACAGGGGGCAGGAAGGGCTACACCTTC
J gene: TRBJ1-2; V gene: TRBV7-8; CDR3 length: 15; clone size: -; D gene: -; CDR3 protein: CASSLGVQGRGGYTF; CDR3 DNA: TGTGCCAGCAGCTTAGGCGTCCAGGGAAGGGGGGGCTACACCTTC
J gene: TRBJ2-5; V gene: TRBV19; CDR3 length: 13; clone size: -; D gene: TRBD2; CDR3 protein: CASRLADQETQYF; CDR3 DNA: TGTGCCAGTAGGCTAGCGGACCAAGAGACCCAGTACTTC
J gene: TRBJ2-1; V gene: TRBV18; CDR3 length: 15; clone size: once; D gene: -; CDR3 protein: CASSAEGSSYNEQFF; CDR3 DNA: TGTGCCAGCTCAGCCGAGGGGAGCTCCTACAATGAGCAGTTCTTC
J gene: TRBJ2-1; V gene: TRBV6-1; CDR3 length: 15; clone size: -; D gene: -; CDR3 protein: CASSATRDPYNEQFF; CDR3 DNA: TGTGCCAGCAGTGCGACCCGGGACCCATACAATGAGCAGTTCTTC
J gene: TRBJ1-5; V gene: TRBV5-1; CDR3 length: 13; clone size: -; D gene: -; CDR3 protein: CASSLDGDQPQHF; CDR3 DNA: TGCGCCAGCAGCTTGGACGGAGATCAGCCCCAGCATTTT
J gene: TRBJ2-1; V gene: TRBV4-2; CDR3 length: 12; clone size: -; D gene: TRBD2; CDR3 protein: CASSQLAGEQFF; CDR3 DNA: TGTGCCAGCAGCCAACTAGCGGGTGAGCAGTTCTTC
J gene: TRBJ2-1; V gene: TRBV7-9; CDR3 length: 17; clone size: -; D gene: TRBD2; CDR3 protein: CASSTLPGLAEGDEQFF; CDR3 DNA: TGTGCCAGCAGCACCCTCCCGGGACTAGCGGAGGGGGATGAGCAGTTCTTC
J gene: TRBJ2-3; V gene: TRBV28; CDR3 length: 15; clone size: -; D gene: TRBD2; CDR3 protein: CASRGERGATDTQYF; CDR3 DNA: TGTGCCAGCAGGGGAGAGCGGGGGGCCACAGATACGCAGTATTTT
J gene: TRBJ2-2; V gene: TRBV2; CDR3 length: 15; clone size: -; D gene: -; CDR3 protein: CASSPGQLNTGELFF; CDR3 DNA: TGTGCCAGCAGCCCAGGACAGCTGAACACCGGGGAGCTGTTTTTT
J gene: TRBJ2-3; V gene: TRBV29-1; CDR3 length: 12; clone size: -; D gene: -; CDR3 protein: CSVVRAADTQYF; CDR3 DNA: TGCAGCGTTGTGAGGGCAGCAGATACGCAGTATTTT
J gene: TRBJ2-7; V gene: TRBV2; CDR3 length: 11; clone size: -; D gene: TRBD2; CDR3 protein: CGGGSSYEQYF; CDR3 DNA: TGTGGGGGGGGGTCCTCCTACGAGCAGTACTTC
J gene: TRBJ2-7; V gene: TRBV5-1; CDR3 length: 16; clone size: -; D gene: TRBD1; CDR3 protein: CASTNNLGQGAYEQYF; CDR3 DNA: TGCGCCAGCACCAATAACCTTGGGCAGGGGGCCTACGAGCAGTACTTC
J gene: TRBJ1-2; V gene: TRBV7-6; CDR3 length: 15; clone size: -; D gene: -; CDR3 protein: CAGSDPPALGDGYTF; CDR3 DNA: TGTGCCGGATCCGACCCCCCGGCCCTGGGGGATGGCTACACCTTC
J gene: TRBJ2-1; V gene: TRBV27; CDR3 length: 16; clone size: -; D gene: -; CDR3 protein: CASSPPLLRGVNEQFF; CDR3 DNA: TGTGCCAGCAGTCCACCACTTCTACGGGGAGTTAATGAGCAGTTCTTC
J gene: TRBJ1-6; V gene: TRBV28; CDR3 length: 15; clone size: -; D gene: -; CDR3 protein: CASSGAGVILSPLHF; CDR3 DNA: TGTGCCAGCAGTGGGGCAGGGGTCATTCTTTCACCCCTCCACTTT
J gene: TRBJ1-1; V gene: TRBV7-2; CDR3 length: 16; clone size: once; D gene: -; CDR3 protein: CASSLSTGRERTEAFF; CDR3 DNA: TGTGCCAGCAGCTTGAGTACAGGGAGGGAGAGGACTGAAGCTTTCTTT
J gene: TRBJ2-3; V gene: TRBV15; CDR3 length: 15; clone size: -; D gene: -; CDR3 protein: CATRGRNSNSDTQYF; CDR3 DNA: TGTGCCACCCGGGGACGGAACTCAAATTCAGATACGCAGTATTTT